Listed here are 11 T cell receptor beta chains from one sample, sequenced in a study of CD8 T cells in ankylosing spondylitis. TCRdb called the 5' RACE reads again in MiXCR, with one record for every CDR3 protein. The table includes 250,000 to 400,000 distinct CDR3 sequences, about 9.9% detected once. The sequenced material came from blood, either unsorted or a sorted T cell fraction (not recorded which). These receptors were obtained from a female donor with ankylosing spondylitis or in good health (not recorded which).

This clonotype appeared a few times. This chain joins TRBV3-1 and TRBJ2-1; 8 bases match TRBD2. V gave up 4 bases and J gave up 5 bases; unmatched junction bases: 7. The CDR3 consists of 15 residues. Germline CDR1 is LGHDT and CDR2 is YNNKEL (reference sequence). The DNA of the CDR3 is TGTGCCAGCAGCCGGACAGCGGGAGTGGACAATGAGCAGTTCTTC. Translated: CASSRTAGVDNEQFF.

This clonotype was seen at least ten times. J is TRBJ2-1 and V is TRBV5-1, with D maybe TRBD2 (5 bases). Trimming removed 0 bases at V and 8 bases at J, with 12 bases between. There are 14 residues in the CDR3. Germline V CDR1 and CDR2: SGHRS, YFSETQ. CDR3 DNA sequence: TGCGCCAGCAGCTTGGTTGGGAGAACGGATGAGCAGTTCTTC. Translating it yields CASSLVGRTDEQFF. Full variable domain (rest looked up from reference TRBV5-1 and TRBJ2-1): KAGVTQTPRYLIKTRGQQVTLSCSPISGHRSVSWYQQTPGQGLQFLFEYFSETQRNKGNFPGRFSGRQFSNSRSEMNVSTLELGDSALYLCASSLVGRTDEQFFGPGTRLTVL.

The sample holds a few counts of this clonotype. J is TRBJ1-1 and V is TRBV3-1; no clear D. Germline V gene sequence: CDR1 LGHDT, CDR2 YNNKEL (reference sequence). This CDR3 comprises 12 residues. Trimming took 4 bases from V and 7 from J, leaving 10 bases between them. CDR3 loop: CASSLLGVEAFF. The CDR3 DNA reads TGTGCCAGCAGCCTGCTTGGGGTTGAAGCTTTCTTT.

This clonotype was seen only a few times. J is TRBJ2-5 and V is TRBV20-1; D call uncertain. In germline, CDR1 is DFQATT, CDR2 SNEGSKA (reference sequence). CDR3 length equals 13 residues. The V end was cut by 3 bases, the J end by 1 base, with 9 bases between. This CDR3 is CSASGLLQETQYF. The CDR3 DNA is TGCAGTGCTAGTGGCCTTCTCCAAGAGACCCAGTACTTC.

Ten or more counts support this clonotype. The rearrangement joins TRBV5-1 to TRBJ2-3; 8 nucleotides align to TRBD1. V shed 6 bases and J 4 bases; nucleotides not matched to a gene: 13. The CDR3 covers 16 residues. Germline-derived CDR1 and CDR2 are SGHRS and YFSETQ. Here the CDR3 DNA reads TGCGCCAGCACCCAAGAACCTCAGGGGGCCTCAGATACGCAGTATTTT. It encodes CASTQEPQGASDTQYF.

The chain employs TRBV20-1 and TRBJ1-2, with D tentatively TRBD1 (6 bases). The CDR3 covers 13 residues. CDR1 and CDR2 from the germline V gene are DFQATT and SNEGSKA (reference sequence). The V and J ends lost 7 bases and 4 bases respectively, with 16 bases between them. The CDR3 region has the DNA TGCAGTGAGTCGGGGGGCATCGGCTATGGCTACACCTTC. It codes for CSESGGIGYGYTF.

On this clonotype: One end of the junction does not line up with germline, which may come from a read error. The V and J genes are TRBV20-1 and TRBJ2-1; TRBD2 aligns across 11 bases. CDR3 length: 15 residues. Germline V gene lookup returns CDR1 DFQATT and CDR2 SNEGSKA (reference sequence). CDR3 coding DNA: TGCAGTGCTATGCCGACTAGCGGGGCGAACAATGAGCGGTTCTTC. It codes for CSAMPTSGANNERFF.

Note on this clonotype: The junction departs from germline at one end; a sequencing error may be responsible. This chain uses TRBV5-1 with TRBJ2-1; TRBD2 aligns across 9 bases. CDR1 and CDR2 from the germline V gene are SGHRS and YFSETQ. The CDR3 is made up of 15 amino acids. The CDR3 DNA is TGTGCCAGCAGACCAGGGACTAGCCCTTACAATGAGCAGTTCTTC. Its translation: CASRPGTSPYNEQFF. Together with reference TRBV5-1 and TRBJ2-1, the CDR3 gives the full variable domain: KAGVTQTPRYLIKTRGQQVTLSCSPISGHRSVSWYQQTPGQGLQFLFEYFSETQRNKGNFPGRFSGRQFSNSRSEMNVSTLELGDSALYLCASRPGTSPYNEQFFGPGTRLTVL.

The table lists this clonotype with many counts. An end of the junction differs from the germline gene, which may be a read error. V usage is TRBV29-1 and J usage is TRBJ2-1, with 7 bases lining up with TRBD1. This CDR3 has 14 amino acids. Germline CDR1 is SQVTM and CDR2 is ANQGSEA. The CDR3 protein is CSVQEGDSSSEQFF. The CDR3 DNA is TGCAGCGTTCAAGAGGGGGACAGTAGTAGTGAGCAGTTCTTC.

In this sample, this clonotype turned up many times. The chain has TRBV5-1 and TRBJ1-6; 8 nucleotides match TRBD1. Trimming at V came to 3 bases and at J to 6 bases, leaving 8 bases not matched to a gene. Per germline, CDR1 SGHRS and CDR2 YFSETQ. This CDR3 region has 16 residues. The DNA for the CDR3 is TGCGCCAGCAGCTCCCAAACAGGGGGAGGTAATTCACCCCTCCACTTT. This encodes CASSSQTGGGNSPLHF.

This clonotype was picked up many times. The chain employs TRBV5-4 and TRBJ1-1; D perhaps matches TRBD1 (6 bases). The V gene's germline CDR1 is SGHNT and CDR2 YYREEE (reference sequence). The CDR3 is made up of 14 amino acids. V lost 5 bases to trimming and J lost 5 bases, with 16 bases between them. In DNA form, the CDR3 reads TGTGCCAGCAGTCTGGAGGGGGGCTATACTGAAGCTTTCTTT. Its protein is CASSLEGGYTEAFF.